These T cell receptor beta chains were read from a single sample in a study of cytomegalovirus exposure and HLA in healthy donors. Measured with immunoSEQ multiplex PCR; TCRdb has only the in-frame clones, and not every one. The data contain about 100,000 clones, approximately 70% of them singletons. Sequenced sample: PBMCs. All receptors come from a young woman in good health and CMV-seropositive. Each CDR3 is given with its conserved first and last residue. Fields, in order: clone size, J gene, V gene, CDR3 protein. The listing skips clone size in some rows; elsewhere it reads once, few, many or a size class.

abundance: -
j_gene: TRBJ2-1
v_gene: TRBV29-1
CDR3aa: CSVYSGRANEQFF

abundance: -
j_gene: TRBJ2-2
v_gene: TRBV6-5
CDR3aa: CASQPGTGGFGELFF

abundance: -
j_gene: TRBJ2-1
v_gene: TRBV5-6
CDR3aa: CASSLPGLAGSEQFF

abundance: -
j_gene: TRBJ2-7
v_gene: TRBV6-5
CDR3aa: CASSGTGFSPYEQYF

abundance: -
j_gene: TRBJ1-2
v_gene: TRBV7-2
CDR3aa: CASSPSTGGASSYTF

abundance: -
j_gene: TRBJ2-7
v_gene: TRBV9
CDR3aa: CASSGSSGMAYEQYF

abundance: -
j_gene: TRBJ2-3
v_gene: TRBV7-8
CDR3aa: CASSPREATSTDTQYF

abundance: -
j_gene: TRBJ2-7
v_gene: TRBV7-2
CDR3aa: CASSALLAGGRFAYEQYF

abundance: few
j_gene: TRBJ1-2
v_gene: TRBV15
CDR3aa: CATSITDRLGYTF

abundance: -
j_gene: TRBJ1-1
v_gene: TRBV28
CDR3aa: CASILNTEAFF

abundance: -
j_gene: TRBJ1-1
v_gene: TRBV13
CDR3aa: CASSSPRGRVNTEAFF

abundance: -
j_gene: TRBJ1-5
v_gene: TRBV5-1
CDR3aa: CASSLIPGRSQPQHF

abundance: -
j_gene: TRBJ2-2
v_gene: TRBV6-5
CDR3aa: CASSYTADRGTGELFF

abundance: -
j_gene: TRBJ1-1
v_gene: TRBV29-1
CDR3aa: CSVDPLREGTEAFF

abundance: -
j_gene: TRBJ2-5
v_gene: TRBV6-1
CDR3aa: CASSESAGMKETQYF

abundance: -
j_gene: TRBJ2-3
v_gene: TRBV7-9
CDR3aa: CASSVRLAGQTDTQYF

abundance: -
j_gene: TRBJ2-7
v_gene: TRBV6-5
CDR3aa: CASSYSSGSYYEQYF

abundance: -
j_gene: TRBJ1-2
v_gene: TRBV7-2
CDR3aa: CASPRQGTSYGYTF

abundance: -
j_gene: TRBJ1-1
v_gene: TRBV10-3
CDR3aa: CAIGKDQNTEAFF

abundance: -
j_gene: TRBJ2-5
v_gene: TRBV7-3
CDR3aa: CASSLGSGSQETQYF

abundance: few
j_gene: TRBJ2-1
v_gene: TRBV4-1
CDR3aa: CASSQEYRGYNEQFF

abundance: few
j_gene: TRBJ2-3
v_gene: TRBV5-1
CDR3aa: CASSLAGLAGLSSTDTQYF

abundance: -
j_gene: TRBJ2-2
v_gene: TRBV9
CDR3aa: CASSVAVARNTGELFF

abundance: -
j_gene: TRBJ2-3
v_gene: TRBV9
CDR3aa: CASSATGTGVTDTQYF

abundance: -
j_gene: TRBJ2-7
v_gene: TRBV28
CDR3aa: CASSLSGTSDSYEQYF

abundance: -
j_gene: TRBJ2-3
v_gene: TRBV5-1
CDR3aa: CATWTGMSTDTQYF

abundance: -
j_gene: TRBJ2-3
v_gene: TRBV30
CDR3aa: CAWTSGTTDTQYF

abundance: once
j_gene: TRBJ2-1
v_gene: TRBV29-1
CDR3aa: CSVAATSDWYNEQFF

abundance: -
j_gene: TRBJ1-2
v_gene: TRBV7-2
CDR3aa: CASSLALGGGYTF

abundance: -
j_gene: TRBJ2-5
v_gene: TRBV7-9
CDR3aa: CASSPPLAKEAQYF

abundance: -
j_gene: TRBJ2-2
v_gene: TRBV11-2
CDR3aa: CASSPPRGRAPDTGELFF

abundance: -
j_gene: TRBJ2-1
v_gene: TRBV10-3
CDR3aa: CAITDSGRDFNEQFF

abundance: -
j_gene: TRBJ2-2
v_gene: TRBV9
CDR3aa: CASTKRRGGELFF

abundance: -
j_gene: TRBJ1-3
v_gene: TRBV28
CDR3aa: CASSLWEGGNTIYF

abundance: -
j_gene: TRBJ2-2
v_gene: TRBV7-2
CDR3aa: CASSGRTGLGTGELFF

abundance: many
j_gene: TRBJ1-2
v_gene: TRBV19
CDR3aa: CASTPRGKDYGYTF

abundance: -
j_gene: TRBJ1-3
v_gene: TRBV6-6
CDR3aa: CASSPQGSGNTIYF

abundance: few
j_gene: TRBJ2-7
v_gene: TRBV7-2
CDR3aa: CASIPGVAGGFHEQYF

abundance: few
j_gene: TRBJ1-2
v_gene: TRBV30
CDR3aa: CAWSVGGLGGYTF

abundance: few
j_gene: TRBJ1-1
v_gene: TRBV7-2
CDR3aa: CASSLEQNTEAFF

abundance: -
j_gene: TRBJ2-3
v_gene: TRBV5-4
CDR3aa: CASSLSITDTQYF

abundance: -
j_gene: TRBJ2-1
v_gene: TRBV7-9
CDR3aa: CASSPQREQFF

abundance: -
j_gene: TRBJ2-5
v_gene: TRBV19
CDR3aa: CASSFTGQGIETQYF

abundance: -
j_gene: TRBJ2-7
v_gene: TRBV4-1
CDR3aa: CASSQRQGVYEQYF

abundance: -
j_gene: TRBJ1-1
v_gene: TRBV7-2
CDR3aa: CASSTDMTVGTEAFF

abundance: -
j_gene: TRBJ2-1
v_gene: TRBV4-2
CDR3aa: CASSFSRDFYNEQFF

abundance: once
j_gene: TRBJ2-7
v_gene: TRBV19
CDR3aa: CASSIGAGYEQYF

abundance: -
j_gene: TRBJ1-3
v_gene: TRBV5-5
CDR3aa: CASSSLSLREAGNTIYF

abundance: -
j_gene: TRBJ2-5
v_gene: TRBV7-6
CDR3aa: CASSLGTGWETQYF

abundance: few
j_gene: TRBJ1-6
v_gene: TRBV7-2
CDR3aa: CASSLSPNNSPLHF

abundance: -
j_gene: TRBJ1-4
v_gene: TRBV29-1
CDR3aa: CSALSNEKLFF

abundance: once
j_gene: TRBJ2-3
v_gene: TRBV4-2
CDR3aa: CASSQARTSSDTQYF

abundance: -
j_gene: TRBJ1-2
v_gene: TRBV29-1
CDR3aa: CSVTQGAWGYTF